The rows below give T cell receptor beta chains drawn from one sample of a study of blood T cell repertoires in COVID-19. Measured with immunoSEQ multiplex PCR; TCRdb has only the in-frame clones, and not every one. The top ten hold around 2% of the sample, which has some 250,000 clones, around 81% seen once. The sample comprised peripheral blood. The receptors come from a man younger than 45 who had recovered from COVID-19. Both conserved end residues are part of each CDR3. D genes are given only for firm matches. Clone size is given for some rows only: seen once, a few or many times, or a class if the clone is expanded.

j_gene | abundance | v_gene | d_gene | CDR3aa | CDR3nt
TRBJ2-7 | - | TRBV5-1 | - | CASSLAGSYEQYF | TGCGCCAGCAGCTTGGCGGGGTCCTACGAGCAGTACTTC
TRBJ2-3 | - | TRBV7-3 | TRBD2 | CASSLLGGTSTDTQYF | TGTGCCAGCAGCCTACTGGGGGGGACTAGCACAGATACGCAGTATTTT
TRBJ2-5 | - | TRBV20-1 | - | CSAAQRSTQYF | TGCAGTGCCGCACAGAGATCTACCCAGTACTTC
TRBJ1-1 | - | TRBV5-1 | - | CASSPGARGTEAFF | TGCGCCAGCAGCCCTGGAGCTCGGGGCACTGAAGCTTTCTTT
TRBJ1-4 | - | TRBV19 | - | CASRDPGGTNEKLFF | TGTGCCAGTAGGGATCCGGGGGGGACTAATGAAAAACTGTTTTTT
TRBJ1-5 | - | TRBV10-1 | - | CASSEPQTTGWQPQHF | TGCGCCAGCAGTGAGCCCCAGACGACCGGGTGGCAGCCCCAGCATTTT
TRBJ1-6 | - | TRBV6-1 | - | CASSLEGSPLHF | TGTGCCAGCAGTCTGGAGGGATCACCCCTCCACTTT
TRBJ2-4 | - | TRBV13 | - | CASSRRGALAKNIQYF | TGTGCCAGCAGCCGTCGGGGGGCCCTAGCCAAAAACATTCAGTACTTC
TRBJ2-2 | - | TRBV28 | - | CASRDGWSGELFF | TGTGCCAGCAGAGACGGGTGGTCCGGGGAGCTGTTTTTT
TRBJ2-2 | - | TRBV10-3 | TRBD1 | CAISEQGMNTGELFF | TGTGCCATCAGTGAACAGGGGATGAACACCGGGGAGCTGTTTTTT
TRBJ1-1 | - | TRBV7-9 | TRBD1 | CASSRGQGKAFF | TGTGCCAGCAGCAGGGGACAGGGTAAGGCTTTCTTT
TRBJ2-7 | once | TRBV19 | TRBD1 | CASSTRVRDRADEQYF | TGTGCCAGTAGTACGAGAGTCCGGGACAGGGCCGACGAGCAGTACTTC
TRBJ2-6 | - | TRBV5-1 | TRBD2 | CASTGGEGSGANVLTF | TGCGCCAGCACGGGGGGAGAGGGCTCTGGGGCCAACGTCCTGACTTTC
TRBJ2-3 | - | TRBV7-6 | TRBD2 | CASSPGLAGVRTDTQYF | TGTGCCAGCAGTCCGGGACTAGCGGGGGTTCGAACAGATACGCAGTATTTT
TRBJ1-2 | - | TRBV3-1/TRBV3-2 | - | CASSQDLNYGYTF | TGTGCCAGCAGCCAAGATCTGAACTATGGCTACACCTTC
TRBJ2-1 | - | TRBV24-1 | - | CATSDFAGAEVNEQFF | TGTGCCACCAGTGATTTCGCGGGGGCCGAGGTGAATGAGCAGTTCTTC
TRBJ2-7 | - | TRBV5-4 | TRBD2 | CASSLGRGGRYEQYF | TGTGCCAGCAGCTTGGGGCGGGGGGGCAGGTACGAGCAGTACTTC
TRBJ1-2 | - | TRBV7-3 | TRBD1 | CASSLIGQGVYGYTF | TGTGCCAGCAGCTTAATCGGTCAGGGGGTCTATGGCTACACCTTC
TRBJ2-2 | - | TRBV9 | TRBD1 | CASSPGGDTGELFF | TGTGCCAGCAGTCCAGGGGGCGACACCGGGGAGCTGTTTTTT
TRBJ2-3 | - | TRBV9 | - | CASSVVGEGPDTQYF | TGTGCCAGCAGCGTAGTGGGAGAAGGTCCAGATACGCAGTATTTT
TRBJ2-5 | - | TRBV4-1 | - | CASSLLTGETQYF | TGCGCCAGCAGCCTACTGACTGGAGAGACCCAGTACTTC
TRBJ1-4 | few | TRBV2 | - | CASSPDGGQVF | TGTGCCAGCAGCCCTGACGGCGGCCAAGTTTTT
TRBJ2-2 | - | TRBV27 | - | CASSLFASVITGELFF | TGTGCCAGCAGTTTATTCGCTAGCGTCATCACCGGGGAGCTGTTTTTT
TRBJ1-1 | - | TRBV5-5 | - | CASSLQGWTEAFF | TGTGCCAGCAGCTTGCAGGGTTGGACTGAAGCTTTCTTT
TRBJ2-1 | - | TRBV10-2 | TRBD2 | CASTEGGLAGDEQFF | TGCGCCAGCACCGAGGGGGGACTAGCGGGCGATGAGCAGTTCTTC
TRBJ1-1 | - | TRBV7-9 | - | CASSFSVGVRTEAFF | TGTGCCAGCAGCTTTTCCGTCGGGGTACGCACTGAAGCTTTCTTT
TRBJ2-1 | - | TRBV6-5 | - | CASSQYTSSYNEQFF | TGTGCCAGCAGCCAATATACGAGCTCCTACAATGAGCAGTTCTTC
TRBJ1-1 | - | TRBV27 | TRBD1 | CASSLDRVNTEAFF | TGTGCCAGCAGCCTGGACAGGGTCAACACTGAAGCTTTCTTT
TRBJ1-1 | once | TRBV10-3 | TRBD1 | CAIRLDRENTEAFF | TGTGCCATCAGGTTGGACAGGGAGAACACTGAAGCTTTCTTT
TRBJ1-6 | few | TRBV19 | TRBD1 | CASSIVWTGDRSYNSPLHF | TGTGCCAGTAGTATAGTCTGGACAGGGGACAGATCCTATAATTCACCCCTCCACTTT
TRBJ1-1 | - | TRBV7-8 | - | CASSLRGGEAFF | TGTGCCAGCAGCTTGAGGGGGGGTGAAGCTTTCTTT
TRBJ1-3 | - | TRBV11-2 | - | CASSLWQGSGNTIYF | TGTGCCAGCAGCTTGTGGCAGGGCTCTGGAAACACCATATATTTT
TRBJ1-2 | - | TRBV29-1 | - | CSVEDSNYGYTF | TGCAGCGTTGAAGACAGTAACTATGGCTACACCTTC
TRBJ1-5 | - | TRBV28 | - | CASSPAGGSVGNQPQHF | TGTGCCAGCAGTCCCGCTGGGGGGAGCGTTGGCAATCAGCCCCAGCATTTT
TRBJ1-5 | - | TRBV28 | - | CASSLRTVYSNQPQHF | TGTGCCAGCAGTTTGCGGACAGTGTATAGCAATCAGCCCCAGCATTTT
TRBJ1-6 | - | TRBV2 | - | CASSDQEVSPLHF | TGTGCCAGCAGTGATCAGGAGGTGTCACCCCTCCACTTT
TRBJ2-3 | - | TRBV5-6 | TRBD1 | CASSSGQGAGDTQYF | TGTGCCAGCAGTTCGGGACAGGGGGCCGGAGATACGCAGTATTTT
TRBJ1-6 | - | TRBV19 | - | CASSMRSDNSPLHF | TGTGCCAGTAGTATGCGGTCAGATAATTCACCCCTCCACTTT
TRBJ1-1 | - | TRBV19 | TRBD1 | CASSIVTGQANTEAFF | TGTGCCAGTAGTATAGTGACGGGACAGGCGAACACTGAAGCTTTCTTT
TRBJ1-2 | - | TRBV7-9 | - | CASSSIEGAGYGYTF | TGTGCCAGCAGCTCAATTGAGGGCGCCGGCTATGGCTACACCTTC
TRBJ1-1 | - | TRBV5-6 | - | CASSPRGLTEAFF | TGTGCCAGCAGCCCGCGGGGGTTGACTGAAGCTTTCTTT
TRBJ2-1 | - | TRBV4-2 | - | CASSQYPGPGGEQFF | TGTGCCAGCAGCCAGTACCCGGGGCCAGGGGGGGAGCAGTTCTTC
TRBJ1-4 | few | TRBV5-1 | TRBD1 | CASSAGQPYEKLFF | TGCGCCAGCAGCGCGGGACAGCCTTATGAAAAACTGTTTTTT
TRBJ1-1 | once | TRBV28 | TRBD1 | CASSLGTGNTKAFF | TGTGCCAGCAGTTTGGGGACAGGGAACACTAAAGCTTTCTTT
TRBJ2-5 | - | TRBV19 | TRBD1 | CGKGALETQYF | TGTGGAAAGGGGGCCTTGGAGACCCAGTACTTC
TRBJ1-5 | - | TRBV2 | - | CASSMTDSNQPQHF | TGTGCCAGCAGTATGACAGATAGCAATCAGCCCCAGCATTTT
TRBJ1-5 | few | TRBV29-1 | - | CSVQGNGNQPQHF | TGCAGCGTACAGGGTAATGGCAATCAGCCCCAGCATTTT
TRBJ2-3 | - | TRBV4-1 | TRBD2 | CASSQAFSGGVTDTQYF | TGCGCCAGCAGCCAAGCTTTTAGCGGGGGCGTCACAGATACGCAGTATTTT
TRBJ2-6 | once | TRBV4-1 | TRBD1 | CASSQKPGQGDSGANVLTF | TGCGCCAGCAGCCAAAAACCGGGACAGGGCGACTCTGGGGCCAACGTCCTGACTTTC
TRBJ2-2 | once | TRBV10-3 | TRBD2 | CAISERTSGGAGELFF | TGTGCCATCAGTGAGCGGACTAGCGGGGGGGCCGGGGAGCTGTTTTTT
TRBJ2-2 | - | TRBV7-3 | TRBD2 | CASSLSLAGTGGELFF | TGTGCCAGCAGCTTAAGTCTAGCGGGGACGGGCGGGGAGCTGTTTTTT
TRBJ1-2 | once | TRBV6-5 | TRBD1 | CASSSRDRVSGYTF | TGTGCCAGCAGCTCGCGGGACAGGGTGTCTGGCTACACCTTC
TRBJ2-7 | - | TRBV10-3 | TRBD2 | CATRGPSTSGLTYEQYF | TGTGCCACCCGCGGCCCCTCAACTAGCGGGCTAACCTACGAGCAGTACTTC
TRBJ1-2 | - | TRBV7-2 | - | CASSPAVTVFFDGYTF | TGTGCCAGCAGCCCAGCTGTAACAGTCTTTTTTGATGGCTACACCTTC
TRBJ2-3 | few | TRBV19 | - | CASAARGGYTDTQYF | TGTGCCAGCGCTGCGAGGGGGGGGTACACAGATACGCAGTATTTT